The 11 T cell receptor beta chains presented below share a single source sample, sequenced in a study of identical twins. TCRdb itself ran the 5' RACE reads through MiXCR, one entry per CDR3 protein. This repertoire shows 240,000 or so distinct CDR3 sequences, roughly a tenth found once; its top ten account for 8% to 10%. The sequenced sample consisted of memory T cells sorted from blood. The receptors shown here come from a man aged 45 to 65 in good health.

This clonotype showed up many times. This chain joins TRBV20-1 and TRBJ2-3, with 7 bases that match TRBD1. The CDR3 has 15 amino acids. V lost 5 bases and J lost 6; bases outside the gene matches: 14. Per germline, CDR1 DFQATT and CDR2 SNEGSKA (reference sequence). CDR3 sequence reads: CSAPSQEGQLDTQYF. CDR3 coding DNA: TGCAGTGCTCCCTCCCAAGAGGGACAGCTCGATACGCAGTATTTT.

This clonotype was observed many times. The chain recombines TRBV7-9 with TRBJ2-1, with D unresolved. There are 17 residues in the CDR3. The germline V gene has CDR1 SEHNR and CDR2 FQNEAQ (reference sequence). The V and J ends lost 4 bases and 1 base respectively, with 17 bases between them. This chain's CDR3 is CASSSIIDSPSYNEQFF. The CDR3 coding sequence is TGTGCCAGCAGCTCTATAATAGACTCCCCTTCCTACAATGAGCAGTTCTTC. The full variable domain, with the rest looked up from reference TRBV7-9 and TRBJ2-1, is DTGVSQNPRHKITKRGQNVTFRCDPISEHNRLYWYRQTLGQGPEFLTYFQNEAQLEKSRLLSDRFSAERPKGSFSTLEIQRTEQGDSAMYLCASSSIIDSPSYNEQFFGPGTRLTVL.

In its sample, this clonotype was seen many times. The chain employs TRBV29-1 and TRBJ2-2, with TRBD1 matching over 11 bases. With V trimmed by 3 bases and J by 5 bases, 5 bases remained unmatched. Germline assignment: CDR1 SQVTM and CDR2 ANQGSEA. The CDR3 spans 15 residues. In DNA, the CDR3 is TGCAGCGTTGACGGGGACAGGGGGGGGACCGGGGAGCTGTTTTTT. Its translation is CSVDGDRGGTGELFF.

Many counts were recorded for this clonotype. The genes are TRBV4-2 and TRBJ2-3; 8 bases map to TRBD2. This CDR3 has 15 amino acids. J was trimmed by 3 bases and V by 6 bases; bases with no gene match: 8. Germline V CDR1 and CDR2: LGHNA, YNFKEQ. CDR3 region: CASRNAAGETDTQYF. The CDR3 DNA reads TGTGCCAGCAGGAATGCAGCGGGAGAAACAGATACGCAGTATTTT.

The genes are TRBV7-2 and TRBJ2-5; D gene ambiguous. This CDR3 is 12 amino acids long. Trimming removed 4 bases at V and 5 bases at J, with 8 bases between. CDR1 and CDR2 from the germline V gene are SGHTA and FQGNSA. Here the CDR3 DNA reads TGTGCCAGCAGCTCCCACGTTGAGACCCAGTACTTC. This translates into CASSSHVETQYF.

The genes are TRBV15 and TRBJ1-1; unclear D gene. Germline CDR1 is LNHNV and CDR2 is YYDKDF (reference sequence). The CDR3 contains 15 residues. Between the trimmed V and J ends, which lost 0 bases and 1 base, there was a span of 9 bases. DNA of the CDR3: TGTGCCACCAGCAGAGATCGAATAGCGAACACTGAAGCTTTCTTT. This gives the protein CATSRDRIANTEAFF.

The J gene is TRBJ2-1, the V gene TRBV2; D is unclear. Germline V CDR1 and CDR2: SNHLY, FYNNEI. Trimming stripped 6 bases from V and 1 base from J, with 16 bases between. This CDR3 has 16 residues. CDR3 in amino acids: CASRRLQLTSYNEQFF. The CDR3 DNA reads as TGTGCCAGCAGACGCCTACAGTTGACTTCCTACAATGAGCAGTTCTTC.

In this sample, this clonotype turned up a few times. The chain recombines TRBV11-2 with TRBJ1-1, with a tentative D call TRBD1 (5 bases). V dropped 0 bases and J dropped 11 bases, with 13 bases sitting between them. The CDR3 sequence is 13 residues long. CDR1 SGHAT and CDR2 FQNNGV come from the germline V gene. The CDR3 loop reads CASSLDGLGGAFF. Written as DNA, the CDR3 is TGTGCCAGCAGCTTAGACGGGCTGGGGGGGGCTTTCTTT.

This clonotype showed up just a few times. The J gene is TRBJ2-5, the V gene TRBV2, with D unclear. V lost 4 bases, J lost 5 bases, and 8 bases lay in between. The CDR3 contains 12 residues. Looked up from germline, CDR1 is SNHLY and CDR2 is FYNNEI. The CDR3 loop is CASSVMGETQYF. The CDR3 bases are TGTGCCAGCAGTGTAATGGGGGAGACCCAGTACTTC.

V usage is TRBV4-3 and J usage is TRBJ2-1; D might be TRBD2 (6 bases). Germline CDR1 is LGHNA and CDR2 is YSLEER. V was cut by 4 bases and J by 5 bases, with 15 bases left in between. This CDR3 comprises 15 residues. The CDR3 DNA reads TGCGCCAGCAGCCGATGGGGGGATAGGGACAATGAGCAGTTCTTC. It yields the protein CASSRWGDRDNEQFF.

There are a few counts of this clonotype. This chain joins TRBV13 and TRBJ2-2, with D perhaps being TRBD1 or TRBD2 (5 bases each). CDR1 is PRHDT, CDR2 FYEKMQ, per germline (reference sequence). This CDR3 contains 15 residues. V lost 6 bases, J lost 2 bases, and 13 bases lay in between. CDR3 sequence: CASSMGTVNTGELFF. The CDR3 DNA reads TGTGCCAGCAGTATGGGGACGGTCAACACCGGGGAGCTGTTTTTT.